This T cell receptor beta chain came from a study of tumor-infiltrating lymphocytes in primary liver carcinoma. Out of unsorted whole blood came the blood RNA, and germline DNA was extracted as well. With chronic HBV infection, the patients were also treatment-naive. Researchers reported drawing 3.5 to 5 milliliters of peripheral blood before surgery. TCR beta cDNA was made from 450 to 550 ng total RNA with a constant-region primer. ARM-PCR was slightly modified, and three nested multiplex PCR rounds with it gave rise to the TCR beta libraries. PCR rounds one and two used TRBV1-TRBV30 forward primers with a C-beta reverse primer for roughly 9 cycles each. MiXCR, applied by TCRdb to the multiplex PCR reads, yields one record per CDR3 protein. The sample consists of over 250,000 distinct CDR3 sequences, 50% to 60% of them appearing once. Of note for this clonotype: The junction departs from germline at one end; a sequencing error may be responsible.

The CDR3 is made up of 14 amino acids. Per germline, CDR1 MNHEY and CDR2 SVGAGI. This sequence was found in a woman aged 25 to 45 with primary liver carcinoma and hepatitis B virus infection. This chain uses TRBV6-5 with TRBJ2-1, with 8 bases aligning to TRBD2. Sequenced material: peripheral blood. DNA of the CDR3: TGTACCAGCAGTTACTCGGGAGGGCGGAATGAGGAGTTCTTC. Translation gives CTSSYSGGRNEEFF.